One and the same sample provided the 9 T cell receptor beta chains below, sequenced in a study of cytomegalovirus exposure and HLA in healthy donors. The PCR had 60 Vbeta and 13 Jbeta primers. Clones were read by immunoSEQ multiplex PCR, and TCRdb kept only the in-frame ones, dropping some. Of about 100,000 clones listed, roughly 76% are singletons. Sequenced: PBMCs. The source is a man in his forties or fifties in good health and CMV-seronegative.

This clone was seen more than once but under ten times. This chain uses TRBV6-5 with TRBJ1-2; TRBD1 agrees at 7 bases. With V trimmed by 3 bases and J by 5 bases, 6 bases remained unmatched. The length of the CDR3 is 14 residues. CDR1 and CDR2 (germline): MNHEY, SVGAGI. CDR3: CASSYTGARYGYTF. Written as DNA, the CDR3 is TGTGCCAGCAGTTATACAGGGGCTCGGTATGGCTACACCTTC.

This clone was recorded a few times. The rearrangement uses TRBV5-6 and TRBJ2-3; 8 positions match TRBD1. Germline loops: CDR1 SGHDT, CDR2 YYEEEE. The CDR3 contains 17 residues. V was pared by 5 bases and J by 1 base, with 12 bases of the junction left unmatched. As DNA, the CDR3 is TGTGCCAGCAGGCGAGTTACAGGGGGTAAGGGCACAGATACGCAGTATTTT. Its protein product is CASRRVTGGKGTDTQYF.

This sequence joins TRBV5-4 and TRBJ2-5, with 7 bases aligning to TRBD1. The CDR3 has 15 amino acids. The J segment lost 1 base and the V segment lost 6 bases, leaving 9 bases of the junction unmatched. The germline V gene encodes CDR1 SGHNT and CDR2 YYREEE (reference sequence). The CDR3 DNA reads TGTGCCAGCATCCCCGACAGGGTCCTCCAAGAGACCCAGTACTTC. Protein product: CASIPDRVLQETQYF.

CDR3 nucleotides: TGTGCCAGCAGCTGGTCCCAGATCGGCTACACCTTC. This sequence encodes CASSWSQIGYTF. The gene calls are TRBV7-7 and TRBJ1-2, with D unclear. Germline CDR1 SSHAT, CDR2 FNYEAQ (reference sequence). V dropped 4 bases and J dropped 8 bases, with 11 bases sitting between them. The CDR3 totals 12 residues. Together with reference TRBV7-7 and TRBJ1-2, the CDR3 gives the full variable domain: GAGVSQSPRYKVTKRGQDVTLRCDPISSHATLYWYQQALGQGPEFLTYFNYEAQPDKSGLPSDRFSAERPEGSISTLTIQRTEQRDSAMYRCASSWSQIGYTFGSGTRLTVV.

This chain connects TRBV19 to TRBJ1-1; the match to TRBD1 covers 7 bases. Germline V CDR1 and CDR2: LNHDA, SQIVND (reference sequence). The CDR3 totals 15 residues. The junction had 9 bases not matched to a gene; V was cut back by 7 bases and J by 1 base. CDR3 DNA: TGTGCCAGTATCATGTCGGACAGGCCGAACACTGAAGCTTTCTTT. Translated: CASIMSDRPNTEAFF.

V gene TRBV5-1 combines with J gene TRBJ2-2, with 7 bases identical to TRBD1. The germline CDR1 and CDR2 sequences are SGHRS and YFSETQ. J gave up 0 bases and V 2 bases, and 7 bases lay outside the gene matches. There are 17 residues in the CDR3. CDR3 sequence: CASSLKLGTANTGELFF. The CDR3 DNA sequence: TGCGCCAGCAGCTTAAAACTCGGGACAGCGAACACCGGGGAGCTGTTTTTT.

The chain links TRBV18 to TRBJ2-7; 7 nucleotides align to TRBD2. The germline V gene encodes CDR1 KGHSH and CDR2 LQKENI. The V segment lost 6 bases and the J segment 2 bases; nucleotides outside the gene matches: 7. The CDR3 consists of 14 residues. Here the CDR3 DNA reads TGTGCCAGCTCTGTATTGGGGGGGGCCTACGAGCAGTACGTC. It translates to CASSVLGGAYEQYV.

In regard to this clone: The junction departs from germline at one end; a sequencing error may be responsible. The chain is built from TRBV5-1 and TRBJ2-4; D might be TRBD2 (5 bases). CDR3 length: 17 residues. Germline CDR1 reads SGHRS; CDR2 reads YFSETQ. In DNA form, the CDR3 reads TGCGCCAGCGGCTTGGGGTGGTATCGGGAAGCCAAAAACATTCAGTACTTC. Translated: CASGLGWYREAKNIQYF.

The chain couples TRBV4-1 to TRBJ1-1; 7 bases are shared with TRBD1. The CDR3 covers 15 residues. The germline V gene has CDR1 MGHRA and CDR2 YSYEKL. V gave up 2 bases and J gave up 1 base; unmatched junction bases: 4. DNA of the CDR3: TGCGCCAGCAGCCAACTAGGGGGCGGGAACACTGAAGCTTTCTTT. Amino acid sequence: CASSQLGGGNTEAFF.